Listed below are T cell receptor beta chains from one sample, sequenced in a study of T-cell memory formation after mild COVID-19. One entry per CDR3 protein results from TCRdb running MiXCR on the 5' RACE reads. The sample holds 100,000 or so distinct CDR3 sequences, approximately 12% seen once. Input material: PBMCs or a T cell subset sorted from them (not recorded which). All receptors derive from a man between 18 and 35 years old who had mild COVID-19 (a few samples of this study predate the infection). Cell type and time point are not known. Both conserved end residues are part of each CDR3. D genes are given only for firm matches. Clone size, where shown, is once, few, many, or a class for clones that have expanded.

v_call	d_call	cdr3_length	clone_size	j_call	cdr3_nt	cdr3_aa
TRBV7-9	.	11	few	TRBJ2-1	TGTGCCAGCAGCTTATTGGGGGAGCAGTTCTTC	CASSLLGEQFF
TRBV24-1	.	11	.	TRBJ2-1	TGTGCCACCAGTGAGAAGGGATCGGAGTTCTTC	CATSEKGSEFF
TRBV25-1	.	17	few	TRBJ2-4	TGTGCCAGCAGTGAATCGGGGAAATATGCGGGCAAAAACATTCAGTACTTC	CASSESGKYAGKNIQYF
TRBV9	TRBD1	16	few	TRBJ2-3	TGTGCCAGCAGCGTCACCGGGACAGGGCGTTCAGATACGCAGTATTTT	CASSVTGTGRSDTQYF
TRBV5-4	TRBD2	12	.	TRBJ2-1	TGTGCCAGCAGTCTCAGGGAGGGTGAGCAGTTCTTC	CASSLREGEQFF
TRBV7-2	.	12	few	TRBJ2-1	TGTGCCAGCAGCTTCACCCTCAATGAGCAGTTCTTC	CASSFTLNEQFF
TRBV9	.	13	few	TRBJ2-3	TGTGCCAGCAGCGAAGTGCGCACAGATACGCAGTATTTT	CASSEVRTDTQYF
TRBV7-9	.	14	few	TRBJ2-1	TGTGCCAGCAGCTTAGCCCTCGGTCACAATGAGCAGTTCTTC	CASSLALGHNEQFF
TRBV6-6	.	14	few	TRBJ2-4	TGTGCCAGCAGTTATGACAGAGAAAAAAACATTCAGTACTTC	CASSYDREKNIQYF
TRBV4-1	TRBD1	15	few	TRBJ2-7	TGCGCCAGCAGCCTTACCGGGACAGGGCTCCTCGAGCAGTACTTC	CASSLTGTGLLEQYF
TRBV7-8	TRBD2	16	.	TRBJ2-1	TGTGCCAGCAGCTTAGTGGGTAGCGGGGGTTCGAATGAGCAGTTCTTC	CASSLVGSGGSNEQFF
TRBV11-2	.	18	.	TRBJ2-3	TGTGCCAGCAGCTCAGGAGGGGGGGGAGATACTAGCACAGATACGCAGTATTTT	CASSSGGGGDTSTDTQYF
TRBV12-3/TRBV12-4	.	14	few	TRBJ2-2	TGTGCCAGCAAGTTCGCCGAGGGAGACGGGGAGCTGTTTTTT	CASKFAEGDGELFF
TRBV20-1	TRBD2	18	.	TRBJ2-1	TGCAGTGCGCAATCGAAGGGTAGCGGGCTCGGCTCCTACAATGAGCAGTTCTTC	CSAQSKGSGLGSYNEQFF
TRBV6-5	TRBD1	16	.	TRBJ2-5	TGTGCCAGCAGTTACTCTGACAGGGGAGCTCGAGAGACCCAGTACTTC	CASSYSDRGARETQYF
TRBV5-5	.	16	few	TRBJ2-7	TGTGCCAGCAGCTTGGGTCCTTCCAGGAGCTCCTACGAGCAGTACTTC	CASSLGPSRSSYEQYF
TRBV6-6	.	13	few	TRBJ2-3	TGTGCCAGCAGTTATCGACGGGGAGATACGCAGTATTTT	CASSYRRGDTQYF
TRBV9	.	15	few	TRBJ1-2	TGTGCCAGCAGCGTAGGCCAGGGAGAAGTGTATGGCTACACCTTC	CASSVGQGEVYGYTF
TRBV13	.	12	few	TRBJ2-1	TGTGCCAGCAGGCGGGGTCTCAATGAGCAGTTCTTC	CASRRGLNEQFF
TRBV19	TRBD1	15	many	TRBJ2-4	TGTGCCAGTAGTGGGACAGGGAGGATGGAAAACATTCAGTACTTC	CASSGTGRMENIQYF
TRBV6-6	.	15	.	TRBJ2-4	TGTGCCAGCAAGGCCGATGCGTTTCAGGGGAACATTCAGTACTTC	CASKADAFQGNIQYF
TRBV4-1	.	15	few	TRBJ2-3	TGCGCCAGCAGCCAAGAGGTCCGGGGGTGGGATACGCAGTATTTT	CASSQEVRGWDTQYF
TRBV4-1	.	16	few	TRBJ2-6	TGCGCCAGCAGCCAAGGGCGGCCCTCTGGGGCCAACGTCCTGACTTTC	CASSQGRPSGANVLTF
TRBV5-1	TRBD1	18	.	TRBJ2-5	TGCGCCAGCAGCTTGGACGACAGGGTCTATTATTCACAAGAGACCCAGTACTTC	CASSLDDRVYYSQETQYF
TRBV18	.	15	few	TRBJ1-5	TGTGCCAGCTCACCAACGGGGGGAAGCAATCAGCCCCAGCATTTT	CASSPTGGSNQPQHF
TRBV4-1	.	17	.	TRBJ2-1	TGCGCCAGCAGCCAAGAAGGTGCGGGGGCCTCCTACAATGAGCAGTTCTTC	CASSQEGAGASYNEQFF
TRBV7-6	.	15	many	TRBJ2-5	TGTGCCAGCAGCTTAGCCCCAGTTAGCCCAGAGACCCAGTACTTC	CASSLAPVSPETQYF
TRBV7-9	.	15	many	TRBJ1-2	TGTGCCAGCAGCTTAGTCAGGCAGTTGGCCTATGGCTACACCTTC	CASSLVRQLAYGYTF
TRBV7-9	.	15	.	TRBJ1-4	TGTGCCAGCAGCCCACAGGGTGCAACTAATGAAAAACTGTTTTTT	CASSPQGATNEKLFF
TRBV11-2	TRBD2	18	few	TRBJ2-3	TGTGCCAGCAGCTTAGTCCCCCTAGCGGTCCTAGACACAGATACGCAGTATTTT	CASSLVPLAVLDTDTQYF
TRBV7-2	TRBD2	15	.	TRBJ2-5	TGTGCCAGCAGCGCTACTAGCGGGGTTCAAGAGACCCAGTACTTC	CASSATSGVQETQYF
TRBV9	.	17	many	TRBJ1-1	TGTGCCAGCAGCAGTGGGGTACGGAATGGTATGTACACTGAAGCTTTCTTT	CASSSGVRNGMYTEAFF
TRBV29-1	.	14	.	TRBJ2-1	TGCAGCGTTGTTGAGGGGCGCTCCTACAATGAGCAGTTCTTC	CSVVEGRSYNEQFF
TRBV9	.	13	.	TRBJ1-1	TGTGCCAGCAGCGCGGGAGGAGGAACTGAAGCTTTCTTT	CASSAGGGTEAFF
TRBV20-1	TRBD1	15	.	TRBJ2-2	TGCAGTGCTAGGTGGAAGGGGGCCCACACCGGGGAGCTGTTTTTT	CSARWKGAHTGELFF
TRBV15	TRBD2	15	many	TRBJ2-7	TGTGCCACCAGCCTCGGGACTAGCGGGGTCTACGAGCAGTACTTC	CATSLGTSGVYEQYF
TRBV4-2	.	14	.	TRBJ1-5	TGTGCCAGCAGCCAAGAATCCACAGTTCAGCCCCAGCATTTT	CASSQESTVQPQHF
TRBV15	.	15	.	TRBJ2-5	TGTGCCACCAGCAGAGATCGTGGGGGTGGAAAGACCCAGTACTTC	CATSRDRGGGKTQYF
TRBV7-2	.	15	.	TRBJ2-5	TGTGCCAGCAGCTCCGGACCGAAAGAGCGGGAGACCCAGTACTTC	CASSSGPKERETQYF
TRBV6-5	.	15	few	TRBJ1-1	TGTGCCAGCAGTTACTCACGAGCACTGAACACTGAAGCTTTCTTT	CASSYSRALNTEAFF
TRBV5-4	.	14	.	TRBJ2-1	TGTGCCAGCAGCTTGGCCGAATCCTACAATGAGCAGTTCTTC	CASSLAESYNEQFF
TRBV28	.	14	.	TRBJ1-1	TGTGCCAGCAACCCGGGATGGGAGGACACTGAAGCTTTCTTT	CASNPGWEDTEAFF
TRBV9	.	14	.	TRBJ2-2	TGTGCCAGCAGCTCAGGACTATCCCCCGGGGAGCTGTTTTTT	CASSSGLSPGELFF
TRBV11-2	.	13	few	TRBJ1-2	TGTGCCAGCAGCTTACAGGGGTACTATGGCTACACCTTC	CASSLQGYYGYTF
TRBV6-5	TRBD2	15	.	TRBJ2-3	TGTGCCAGCAACGGGCGGGGGGAAGGATCAGATACGCAGTATTTT	CASNGRGEGSDTQYF
TRBV6-5	TRBD1	15	.	TRBJ1-6	TGTGCCAGCAGTACCCCCACAGGGGAAGGGTCACCCCTCCACTTT	CASSTPTGEGSPLHF
TRBV4-1	.	13	few	TRBJ2-7	TGCGCCAGCAGCCAAGCACCCCCCTACGAGCAGTACTTC	CASSQAPPYEQYF
TRBV12-3/TRBV12-4	.	14	few	TRBJ2-2	TGTGCCAGCAGTTTCGTTGCGAACACCGGGGAGCTGTTTTTT	CASSFVANTGELFF
TRBV7-6	.	13	.	TRBJ2-7	TGTGCCAGCAGCTTCAAACAGGGTAACGAGCAGTACTTC	CASSFKQGNEQYF